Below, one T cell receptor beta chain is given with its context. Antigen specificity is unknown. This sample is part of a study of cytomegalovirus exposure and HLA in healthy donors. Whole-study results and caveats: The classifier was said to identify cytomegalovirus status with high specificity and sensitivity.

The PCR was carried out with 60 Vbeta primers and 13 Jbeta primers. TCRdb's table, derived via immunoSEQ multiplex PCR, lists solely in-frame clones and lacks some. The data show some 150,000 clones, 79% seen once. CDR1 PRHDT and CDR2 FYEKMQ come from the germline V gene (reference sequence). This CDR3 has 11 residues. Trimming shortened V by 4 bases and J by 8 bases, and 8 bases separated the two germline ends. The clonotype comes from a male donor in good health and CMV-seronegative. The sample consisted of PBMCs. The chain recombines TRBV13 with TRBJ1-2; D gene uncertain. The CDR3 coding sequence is TGTGCCAGCAGCTCCTATAAGGGCTACACCTTC. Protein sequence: CASSSYKGYTF. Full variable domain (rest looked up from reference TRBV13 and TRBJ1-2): AAGVIQSPRHLIKEKRETATLKCYPIPRHDTVYWYQQGPGQDPQFLISFYEKMQSDKGSIPDRFSAQQFSDYHSELNMSSLELGDSALYFCASSSYKGYTFGSGTRLTVV.